This T cell receptor beta chain stems from a study of STAT3 mutations in large granular lymphocyte leukemia. Study-level information: Among longitudinally sequenced T-LGLL patients, roughly half had canonical activating STAT3 mutations detected. Study-wide results and caveats: At least one immunodominant TCR beta clonotype appeared in every T-cell large granular lymphocyte leukemia patient. In several patients, dominant TCR clone burden exceeded STAT3 mutant burden. No sample exists from the first appearance of each clone.

Average productive template count per sample was 35,000 to 50,000. The protocol was immunoSEQ multiplex PCR, while the TCRdb copy is restricted to in-frame clones and leaves out a portion. The table has approximately 45,000 clones, around 80% seen once. The germline V and J ends were trimmed by 7 bases and 7 bases, with 13 bases remaining between them. The CDR3 totals 13 residues. Germline V gene data show CDR1 as MGHRA and CDR2 as YSYEKL. Remarks on this clone: The antigen is unknown.

This chain connects TRBV4-1 to TRBJ1-4; no clear D gene. The clonotype was recovered from a human donor with T large granular lymphocyte leukemia. Some clones in this sample may be carry-over from other donors' samples. The sequencing input was PBMCs. The CDR3 DNA sequence: TGCGCCAGCACCCGGACGGTTGGTGAAAAACTGTTTTTT. Translation gives CASTRTVGEKLFF.